The rows below give T cell receptor beta chains drawn from one sample of a study of neurological immune-mediated disorders. TCRdb ran MiXCR on the 5' RACE reads and lists one entry per CDR3 protein. Of around 25,000 distinct CDR3 sequences in the sample, approximately 13% were seen once. The sequencing input was PBMCs. These TCRs come from a woman between 55 and 75 years old with HTLV-1-associated myelopathy (HAM/TSP). CDR3s include the opening cysteine and the closing phenylalanine or tryptophan. The D gene is left open where the match is weak. Clone sizes are shown as once, few, many or a size class.

D	size	V	J	DNA	CDR3
NA	many	TRBV7-2	TRBJ1-3	TGTGCCAGCAGCTTAGGGGTTCCAGGCGCGGGGAACACCATATATTTT	CASSLGVPGAGNTIYF
TRBD2	medium-sized	TRBV20-1	TRBJ2-3	TGCAGTGCTAGCCCTCGCGGGGGGGCGCGCACAGATACGCAGTATTTT	CSASPRGGARTDTQYF
NA	many	TRBV5-1	TRBJ2-1	TGCGCCAGCAGCTTGGCCGTCTTCAATGAGCAGTTCTTC	CASSLAVFNEQFF
NA	many	TRBV20-1	TRBJ2-6	TGCAGTGCTAGAGGAATGGGTGCTGGGGCCAACGTCCTGACTTTC	CSARGMGAGANVLTF
NA	many	TRBV29-1	TRBJ1-1	TGCAGCGGGGACGACGGGGCTTTCTTT	CSGDDGAFF
TRBD2	many	TRBV5-1	TRBJ2-3	TGCGCCAGCAGGACTAGCGGTCGGGACGTGGCAGATACGCAGTATTTT	CASRTSGRDVADTQYF
NA	large	TRBV20-1	TRBJ2-1	TGCAGTGCACAGCGGCCTAACAATGAGCAGTTCTTC	CSAQRPNNEQFF
NA	medium-sized	TRBV20-1	TRBJ1-2	TGCAGTGCTAGAGGGGATGGAAGTGGCTACACCTTC	CSARGDGSGYTF
TRBD1	many	TRBV4-3	TRBJ1-5	TGCGCCAGCAGCCAAGGGACAGGGGGGGACCAGCCCCAGCATTTT	CASSQGTGGDQPQHF
NA	many	TRBV2	TRBJ1-3	TGTGCCAGCAGTACCGGGACTGGCTCTGGAAACACCATATATTTT	CASSTGTGSGNTIYF
NA	many	TRBV29-1	TRBJ1-2	TGCAGCGTTGGGAACTATGGCTACACCTTC	CSVGNYGYTF
NA	many	TRBV5-1	TRBJ1-6	TGCGCCAGCAGCTTTATGGGAGACAATTCACCCCTCCACTTT	CASSFMGDNSPLHF
NA	medium-sized	TRBV20-1	TRBJ1-6	TGCAGTGCTTCCCCCGCGATTAATTCACCCCTCCACTTT	CSASPAINSPLHF